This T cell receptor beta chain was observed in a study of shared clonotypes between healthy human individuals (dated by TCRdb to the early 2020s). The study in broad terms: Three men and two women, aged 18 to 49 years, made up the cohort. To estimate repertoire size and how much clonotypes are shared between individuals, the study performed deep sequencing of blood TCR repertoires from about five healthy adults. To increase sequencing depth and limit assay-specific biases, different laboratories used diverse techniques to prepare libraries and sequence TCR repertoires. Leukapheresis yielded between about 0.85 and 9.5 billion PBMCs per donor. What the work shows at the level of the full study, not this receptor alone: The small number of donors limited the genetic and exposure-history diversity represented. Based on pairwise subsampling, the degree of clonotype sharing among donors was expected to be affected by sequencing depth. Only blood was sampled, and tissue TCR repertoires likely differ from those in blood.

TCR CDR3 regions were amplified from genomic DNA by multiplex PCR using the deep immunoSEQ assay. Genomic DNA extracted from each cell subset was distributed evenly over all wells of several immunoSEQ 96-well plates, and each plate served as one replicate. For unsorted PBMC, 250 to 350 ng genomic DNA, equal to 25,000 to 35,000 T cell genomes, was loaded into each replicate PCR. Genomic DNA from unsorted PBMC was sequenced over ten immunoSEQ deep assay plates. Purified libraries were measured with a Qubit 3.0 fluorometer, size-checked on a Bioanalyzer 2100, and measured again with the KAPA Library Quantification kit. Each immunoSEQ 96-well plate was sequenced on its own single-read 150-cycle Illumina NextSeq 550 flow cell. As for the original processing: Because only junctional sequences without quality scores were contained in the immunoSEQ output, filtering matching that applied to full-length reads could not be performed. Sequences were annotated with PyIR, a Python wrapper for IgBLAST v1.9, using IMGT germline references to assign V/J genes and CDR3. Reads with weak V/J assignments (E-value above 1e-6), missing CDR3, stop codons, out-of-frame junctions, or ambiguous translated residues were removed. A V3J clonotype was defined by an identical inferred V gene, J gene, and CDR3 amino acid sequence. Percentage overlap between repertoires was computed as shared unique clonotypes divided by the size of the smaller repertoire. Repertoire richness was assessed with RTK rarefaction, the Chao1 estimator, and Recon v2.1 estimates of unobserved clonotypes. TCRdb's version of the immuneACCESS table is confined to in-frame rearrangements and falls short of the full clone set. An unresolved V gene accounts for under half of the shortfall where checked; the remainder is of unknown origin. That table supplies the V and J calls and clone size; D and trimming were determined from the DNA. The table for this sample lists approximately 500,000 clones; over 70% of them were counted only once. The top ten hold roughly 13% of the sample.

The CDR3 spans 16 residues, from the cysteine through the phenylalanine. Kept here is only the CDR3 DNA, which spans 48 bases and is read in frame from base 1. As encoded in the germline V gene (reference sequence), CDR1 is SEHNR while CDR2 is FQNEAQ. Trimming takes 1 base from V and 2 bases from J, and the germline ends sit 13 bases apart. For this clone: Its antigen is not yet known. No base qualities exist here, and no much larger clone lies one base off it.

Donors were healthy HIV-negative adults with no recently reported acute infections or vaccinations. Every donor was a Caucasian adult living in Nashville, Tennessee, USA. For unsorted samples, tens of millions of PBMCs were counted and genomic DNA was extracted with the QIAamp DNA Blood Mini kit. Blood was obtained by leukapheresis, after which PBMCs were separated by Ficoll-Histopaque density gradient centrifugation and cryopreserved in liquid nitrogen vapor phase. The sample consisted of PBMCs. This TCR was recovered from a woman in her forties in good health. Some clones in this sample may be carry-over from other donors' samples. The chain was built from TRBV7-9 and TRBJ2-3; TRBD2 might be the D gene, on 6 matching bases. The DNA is TGTGCCAGCAGCTTAGGAGGGCGGGGCCCCACAGATACGCAGTATTTT. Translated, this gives CASSLGGRGPTDTQYF. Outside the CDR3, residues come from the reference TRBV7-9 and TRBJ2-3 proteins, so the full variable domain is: DTGVSQNPRHKITKRGQNVTFRCDPISEHNRLYWYRQTLGQGPEFLTYFQNEAQLEKSRLLSDRFSAERPKGSFSTLEIQRTEQGDSAMYLCASSLGGRGPTDTQYFGPGTRLTVL.